The 18 T cell receptor beta chains in this list originate from one sample, sequenced in a study of blood T cell repertoires in COVID-19. This table comes from immunoSEQ multiplex PCR, and its TCRdb copy is limited to in-frame clones, with some not included. The sample carries roughly 250,000 clones, roughly 88% recorded once. Material for sequencing was PBMCs or T cells enriched from blood (not recorded which). The receptors come from a woman aged 40 to 50 with acute COVID-19.

This chain joins TRBV30 and TRBJ2-1, with 9 bases lining up with TRBD2. The CDR3 totals 13 residues. After removal of 7 bases from V and 9 bases from J, the junction contained 10 bases not matched to a gene. The V gene's germline CDR1 is GTSNPN and CDR2 SVGIG (reference sequence). CDR3 nucleotides: TGTGCCTTCACCGGGACTAGCTCAAGTGAGCAGTTCTTC. It specifies CAFTGTSSSEQFF. Looking up the rest from reference TRBV30 and TRBJ2-1 gives the full variable domain: SQTIHQWPATLVQPVGSPLSLECTVEGTSNPNLYWYRQAAGRGLQLLFYSVGIGQISSEVPQNLSASRPQDRQFILSSKKLLLSDSGFYLCAFTGTSSSEQFFGPGTRLTVL.

The V and J genes are TRBV10-3 and TRBJ1-3; D gene unclear. CDR3 length: 15 residues. Germline lookup yields CDR1 ENHRY and CDR2 SYGVKD. Trimming removed 5 bases at V and 4 bases at J, with 15 bases between. CDR3 nucleotides: TGTGCCATCAGTCCGGGTCCCGAATTCGGAAACACCATATATTTT. As protein: CAISPGPEFGNTIYF.

The V gene is TRBV27, the J gene TRBJ2-1; D may be TRBD2 (6 bases). Per the germline V gene, CDR1 is MNHEY and CDR2 is SMNVEV (reference sequence). The CDR3 is made up of 13 amino acids. Trimming pared 3 bases from V and 15 bases from J, leaving 18 bases between. As DNA, the CDR3 is TGTGCCAGCAGTTTCTCCGCGGAGGGTGGTCGGTTCTTC. Its protein product is CASSFSAEGGRFF.

This chain connects TRBV4-1 to TRBJ2-2; possible D gene TRBD1, 5 bases. The V and J ends lost 1 base and 8 bases respectively, with 20 bases between them. CDR3 length: 17 amino acids. Germline CDR1 MGHRA, CDR2 YSYEKL. The CDR3 spells CASSQVIDSLVGGELFF. CDR3 bases: TGCGCCAGCAGCCAAGTTATTGACAGCCTTGTCGGGGGGGAGCTGTTTTTT.

The rearrangement uses TRBV3-1 (or the pseudogene TRBV3-2) and TRBJ1-4; the match to TRBD1 covers 7 bases. Germline V gene data show CDR1 as LGHDT and CDR2 as YNNKEL (reference sequence). J gave up 0 bases and V 4 bases, and 5 bases lay outside the gene matches. CDR3 length: 16 residues. The CDR3 sequence is CASSRGTAATNEKLFF. For the CDR3, the DNA is TGTGCCAGCAGCCGCGGGACAGCCGCAACTAATGAAAAACTGTTTTTT.

This chain connects TRBV7-9 to TRBJ1-1, with unresolved D. The CDR3 extends over 14 amino acids. The germline V gene encodes CDR1 SEHNR and CDR2 FQNEAQ (reference sequence). V was shortened by 2 bases and J by 0 bases, with 7 bases between the two germline ends. For the CDR3, the DNA is TGTGCCAGCAGCTTATTCGTCGTGAACACTGAAGCTTTCTTT. Translated: CASSLFVVNTEAFF.

The rearrangement uses TRBV30 and TRBJ1-1; D is unclear. CDR1 is GTSNPN, CDR2 SVGIG, per germline (reference sequence). The CDR3 is 13 residues long. Between the trimmed V and J ends, which lost 3 bases and 1 base, there was a span of 9 bases. The CDR3 DNA reads as TGTGCCTGGAGCACCTATTGGAACACTGAAGCTTTCTTT. Translating gives CAWSTYWNTEAFF. Full variable domain (missing parts from reference TRBV30 and TRBJ1-1): SQTIHQWPATLVQPVGSPLSLECTVEGTSNPNLYWYRQAAGRGLQLLFYSVGIGQISSEVPQNLSASRPQDRQFILSSKKLLLSDSGFYLCAWSTYWNTEAFFGQGTRLTVV.

This chain connects TRBV30 to TRBJ1-6, with 10 bases aligning to TRBD1. V lost 4 bases to trimming and J lost 1 base; unmatched junction nucleotides: 7. Germline V gives CDR1 GTSNPN, CDR2 SVGIG (reference sequence). The CDR3 is made up of 17 amino acids. This CDR3 is CAWILTGGASYNSPLHF. The CDR3 nucleotides are TGTGCCTGGATTTTGACAGGGGGCGCGTCCTATAATTCACCCCTCCACTTT.

As for this clone: The same CDR3 can be traced to other DNA sequences in this sample. The rearrangement joins TRBV5-1 to TRBJ1-2; TRBD1 is a possible D gene (5 bases). V lost 3 bases to trimming and J lost 6 bases, with 9 bases between them. There are 12 residues in the CDR3. CDR1 is SGHRS, CDR2 YFSETQ, per germline. The CDR3 DNA sequence: TGCGCCAGCAGCTCGACAGTGGATGGCTACACCTTC. Its protein is CASSSTVDGYTF.

The gene calls are TRBV14 and TRBJ1-2; maybe TRBD1 (5 bases). The V end was cut by 0 bases, the J end by 8 bases, with 13 bases between. From germline, CDR1 is SGHDN and CDR2 FVKESK. This CDR3 region has 14 residues. CDR3 in DNA: TGTGCCAGCAGCCAAGAGATAGGGGCTGGAGGCTACACCTTC. Its protein is CASSQEIGAGGYTF.

This chain joins TRBV7-2 and TRBJ1-2, with unresolved D. The CDR3 sequence is 15 residues long. Trimming took off 8 bases at V and 9 bases at J, with 25 bases between the two ends. Germline assignment: CDR1 SGHTA and CDR2 FQGNSA. DNA of the CDR3: TGTGCCAGCGGGCTTACGAATCCGGTCCTCGGAAGCTACACCTTC. This encodes CASGLTNPVLGSYTF.

The J gene is TRBJ2-1, the V gene TRBV9; 7 bases are shared with TRBD2. The CDR3 totals 15 residues. With 1 base clipped from V and 6 bases from J, the junction kept 7 bases outside the gene matches. Germline-derived CDR1 and CDR2 are SGDLS and YYNGEE. The CDR3 DNA reads as TGTGCCAGCAGCGTAACCAGCGGGGAGTTCAATGAGCAGTTCTTC. Amino acids: CASSVTSGEFNEQFF.

The chain links TRBV5-1 to TRBJ1-1; D remains ambiguous. The CDR3 is made up of 16 amino acids. Germline loops: CDR1 SGHRS, CDR2 YFSETQ. Trimming removed 0 bases at V and 0 bases at J, with 12 bases between. For the CDR3, the DNA is TGCGCCAGCAGCTTGGCCCTGACATCCATGAACACTGAAGCTTTCTTT. This gives the protein CASSLALTSMNTEAFF.

In this sample, this clone turned up once. The chain carries TRBV28 and TRBJ2-1, with 9 positions matching TRBD2. The germline V gene encodes CDR1 MDHEN and CDR2 SYDVKM. V was pared by 3 bases and J by 3 bases, with 18 bases of the junction left unmatched. The CDR3 is 20 amino acids. The CDR3 spells CASSFSPWLAGKPNYNEQFF. CDR3 in DNA: TGTGCCAGCAGTTTTAGCCCCTGGCTAGCGGGAAAACCCAACTACAATGAGCAGTTCTTC. The entire variable domain, with the rest obtained from reference TRBV28 and TRBJ2-1, is as follows: DVKVTQSSRYLVKRTGEKVFLECVQDMDHENMFWYRQDPGLGLRLIYFSYDVKMKEKGDIPEGYSVSREKKERFSLILESASTNQTSMYLCASSFSPWLAGKPNYNEQFFGPGTRLTVL.

The rearrangement joins TRBV3-1 (or the pseudogene TRBV3-2) to TRBJ1-2, with 9 bases that match TRBD1. This CDR3 contains 16 residues. V was pared by 0 bases and J by 7 bases, with 9 bases of the junction left unmatched. Per the germline V gene, CDR1 is LGHDT and CDR2 is YNNKEL (reference sequence). The CDR3 sequence: CASSQEGQGWLSGYTF. CDR3 nucleotide sequence: TGTGCCAGCAGCCAAGAGGGACAGGGCTGGTTGTCTGGCTACACCTTC.

This chain connects TRBV11-3 to TRBJ1-2; the D is unclear. This CDR3 has 14 residues. The V end was cut by 3 bases, the J end by 1 base, with 9 bases between. Germline CDR1 SGHNT, CDR2 YENEEA. The CDR3 nucleotides are TGTGCCAGCAGCTTGAGCCCGAGTAACTATGGCTACACCTTC. This sequence encodes CASSLSPSNYGYTF.

V is TRBV19 and J is TRBJ1-3; 9 nucleotides agree with TRBD1. CDR1 is LNHDA, CDR2 SQIVND, per germline (reference sequence). The CDR3 covers 16 residues. J gave up 0 bases and V 7 bases, and 7 bases lay outside the gene matches. For the CDR3, the DNA is TGTGCCAGTACCTCGACAGGGGGGATCTCTGGAAACACCATATATTTT. Translation gives CASTSTGGISGNTIYF.

The V gene is TRBV7-2, the J gene TRBJ2-7, with TRBD2 matching over 7 bases. CDR1 is SGHTA, CDR2 FQGNSA, per germline. V lost 5 bases and J lost 0; bases outside the gene matches: 7. The length of the CDR3 is 15 residues. CDR3 DNA: TGTGCCAGCAGCCCAAGGGCTAGCGGCTCCTACGAGCAGTACGTC. Encoded protein: CASSPRASGSYEQYV.